The 25 T cell receptor beta chains below all came from one sample that was sequenced in a study of blood T cell repertoires in COVID-19 (dated by TCRdb to 2020 to 2021). The method behind the library was the immunoSEQ multiplex PCR assay. Imported from immuneACCESS, the table was reduced by TCRdb to in-frame sequences with V and J called. These copies leave out some clones; in studies compared against another copy, an unresolved V gene accounts for under half, and the cause of the remainder is not known. In all, the sample holds over 25,000 clones, and 88% of those were seen once. The top ten hold approximately 8% of the sample. The sequenced sample consisted of peripheral blood. These receptors all stem from a woman aged 45-65 years with active COVID-19.

V is TRBV2 and J is TRBJ1-1; maybe TRBD1 (6 bases). Germline-derived CDR1 and CDR2 are SNHLY and FYNNEI. V lost 6 bases and J 3 bases, leaving 8 bases between the germline ends. The CDR3 extends over 12 amino acids. CDR3 DNA: TGTGCCAGCAGGACAGGTGACACTGAAGCTTTCTTT. This codes for CASRTGDTEAFF.

The J gene is TRBJ2-2, the V gene TRBV24-1, with 10 positions matching TRBD2. The V and J ends lost 9 bases and 7 bases, in that order; junction bases with no gene match: 4. Per the germline V gene, CDR1 is KGHDR and CDR2 is SFDVKD. This CDR3 has 13 amino acids. The CDR3 region is CATEVAGGGELFF. The CDR3 nucleotides read TGTGCCACCGAGGTAGCGGGAGGCGGGGAGCTGTTTTTT.

The rearrangement joins TRBV3-1 (or the pseudogene TRBV3-2) to TRBJ2-1; D gene uncertain. This CDR3 contains 12 residues. Germline V CDR1 and CDR2: LGHDT, YNNKEL (reference sequence). Trimming shortened V by 3 bases and J by 6 bases, and 6 bases separated the two germline ends. CDR3 sequence reads: CASSHPFNEQFF. The CDR3, as DNA: TGTGCCAGCAGCCACCCGTTCAATGAGCAGTTCTTC.

The rearrangement links TRBV29-1 to TRBJ1-1, with D maybe TRBD1 (6 bases). V lost 7 bases and J 7 bases, leaving 19 bases between the germline ends. The CDR3 contains 13 residues. Germline-derived CDR1 and CDR2 are SQVTM and ANQGSEA. CDR3: CSAFARGRFEAFF. CDR3 DNA sequence: TGCAGCGCTTTTGCCAGGGGAAGATTTGAAGCTTTCTTT.

The chain has TRBV27 and TRBJ2-5; no definite D call. The CDR3 consists of 15 residues. V lost 0 bases and J 2 bases, leaving 10 bases between the germline ends. Germline-derived CDR1 and CDR2 are MNHEY and SMNVEV (reference sequence). The CDR3: CASSLSRNGQETQYF. CDR3 coding DNA: TGTGCCAGCAGTTTATCGCGAAACGGGCAAGAGACCCAGTACTTC.

In DNA, the CDR3 is TGTGCCAGCCTTTTCGGGAACACTGAAGCTTTCTTT. This encodes CASLFGNTEAFF. The chain uses TRBV6-5 and TRBJ1-1; no clear D gene. V was pared by 8 bases and J by 1 base, with 8 bases between. Germline assignment: CDR1 MNHEY and CDR2 SVGAGI. This CDR3 is built from 12 residues.

The chain uses TRBV5-1 and TRBJ2-1; possible D gene TRBD1, 6 bases. This CDR3 spans 15 amino acids. Trimming shortened V by 3 bases and J by 2 bases, and 12 bases separated the two germline ends. Germline V lookup: CDR1 SGHRS, CDR2 YFSETQ. This CDR3 is CASSSGTSTYNEQFF. The CDR3 coding sequence is TGCGCCAGCAGCTCCGGGACATCCACCTACAATGAGCAGTTCTTC. The full variable domain, completed using reference TRBV5-1 and TRBJ2-1, is KAGVTQTPRYLIKTRGQQVTLSCSPISGHRSVSWYQQTPGQGLQFLFEYFSETQRNKGNFPGRFSGRQFSNSRSEMNVSTLELGDSALYLCASSSGTSTYNEQFFGPGTRLTVL.

The V and J genes are TRBV18 and TRBJ2-7, with D possibly matching TRBD1 (6 bases). Trimming took 8 bases from V and 3 from J, leaving 14 bases between them. CDR3 length: 13 amino acids. Per germline, CDR1 KGHSH and CDR2 LQKENI. The CDR3 loop reads CASTSGDRYEQYF. CDR3 nucleotide sequence: TGTGCCAGCACTTCAGGGGATCGCTACGAGCAGTACTTC.

This sequence joins TRBV5-1 and TRBJ1-4; TRBD1 is a possible D gene (6 bases). The germline V and J ends were trimmed by 5 bases and 7 bases, with 15 bases remaining between them. Germline V gene lookup returns CDR1 SGHRS and CDR2 YFSETQ. This CDR3 comprises 14 residues. CDR3 residues: CASSIQGGVEKLFF. In nucleotides, the CDR3 is TGCGCCAGCAGTATACAGGGTGGAGTTGAAAAACTGTTTTTT.

The V and J genes are TRBV19 and TRBJ2-1, with TRBD2 matching over 10 bases. This CDR3 comprises 19 residues. V was clipped by 0 bases and J by 3 bases; unmatched bases: 11. The germline V gene encodes CDR1 LNHDA and CDR2 SQIVND (reference sequence). The CDR3 protein is CASSIDPPTLAGDYNEQFF. The DNA of the CDR3 is TGTGCCAGTAGTATAGATCCCCCTACGCTAGCGGGAGACTACAATGAGCAGTTCTTC. Filled out from reference TRBV19 and TRBJ2-1, the complete variable domain reads DGGITQSPKYLFRKEGQNVTLSCEQNLNHDAMYWYRQDPGQGLRLIYYSQIVNDFQKGDIAEGYSVSREKKESFPLTVTSAQKNPTAFYLCASSIDPPTLAGDYNEQFFGPGTRLTVL.

The rearrangement links TRBV11-2 to TRBJ1-2; 7 nucleotides match TRBD1. Germline V gene data show CDR1 as SGHAT and CDR2 as FQNNGV. V was clipped by 2 bases and J by 6 bases; unmatched bases: 0. This CDR3 comprises 12 residues. DNA for the CDR3: TGTGCCAGCAGCTTAACAGGGGATGGCTACACCTTC. Its protein product is CASSLTGDGYTF.

The chain employs TRBV19 and TRBJ2-5, with 7 bases aligning to TRBD2. The V segment lost 5 bases and the J segment 4 bases; nucleotides outside the gene matches: 7. Germline lookup yields CDR1 LNHDA and CDR2 SQIVND (reference sequence). The CDR3 sequence is 14 residues long. CDR3: CASSRWGEGETQYF. As DNA, the CDR3 is TGTGCCAGTAGTCGATGGGGGGAGGGAGAGACCCAGTACTTC. Full variable domain (outside the CDR3, taken from reference TRBV19 and TRBJ2-5): DGGITQSPKYLFRKEGQNVTLSCEQNLNHDAMYWYRQDPGQGLRLIYYSQIVNDFQKGDIAEGYSVSREKKESFPLTVTSAQKNPTAFYLCASSRWGEGETQYFGPGTRLLVL.

The V call is TRBV5-5, the J call TRBJ1-2; a possible D gene is TRBD1 (6 bases). The germline gives CDR1 SGHKS, CDR2 YYEKEE (reference sequence). This CDR3 has 14 residues. Trimming removed 4 bases at V and 4 bases at J, with 14 bases between. The CDR3 loop is CASSPRGGSYGYTF. The CDR3 DNA follows: TGTGCCAGCAGCCCACGAGGGGGTAGCTATGGCTACACCTTC.

This chain joins TRBV5-6 and TRBJ2-7, with D unresolved. In germline, CDR1 is SGHDT, CDR2 YYEEEE. There are 14 residues in the CDR3. V dropped 1 base and J dropped 3 bases, with 11 bases sitting between them. The CDR3 is CASSLLPTSYEQYF. Here the CDR3 DNA reads TGTGCCAGCAGCTTGTTACCAACAAGCTACGAGCAGTACTTC. Full variable domain (rest looked up from reference TRBV5-6 and TRBJ2-7): DAGVTQSPTHLIKTRGQQVTLRCSPKSGHDTVSWYQQALGQGPQFIFQYYEEEERQRGNFPDRFSGHQFPNYSSELNVNALLLGDSALYLCASSLLPTSYEQYFGPGTRLTVT.

This clone was detected only once. The rearrangement links TRBV3-1 (or the pseudogene TRBV3-2) to TRBJ1-1, with a weak D call TRBD1 (6 bases). V dropped 4 bases and J dropped 1 base, with 7 bases sitting between them. The CDR3 is made up of 13 amino acids. Germline CDR1 reads LGHDT; CDR2 reads YNNKEL (reference sequence). For the CDR3, the DNA is TGTGCCAGCAGCCCGACAGGGAACACTGAAGCTTTCTTT. It translates to CASSPTGNTEAFF.

The CDR3 sequence: CASSQVYGGYTF. In nucleotides, the CDR3 is TGTGCCAGCAGCCAAGTTTACGGGGGCTACACCTTC. The chain couples TRBV14 to TRBJ1-2; D remains unclear. V was cut by 1 base and J by 8 bases, with 8 bases left in between. The CDR3 covers 12 residues. Germline loops: CDR1 SGHDN, CDR2 FVKESK.

The chain has TRBV2 and TRBJ1-2; 8 bases map to TRBD1. V shed 4 bases, J shed 7 bases, and the junction held 5 bases outside the gene matches. The CDR3 is made up of 13 amino acids. The V gene's germline CDR1 is SNHLY and CDR2 FYNNEI. CDR3 region: CASSGTGRIGYTF. In DNA form, the CDR3 reads TGTGCCAGCAGTGGGACAGGGAGGATTGGCTACACCTTC.

The chain combines TRBV18 with TRBJ2-1; the match to TRBD2 covers 7 bases. Trimming at V came to 3 bases and at J to 8 bases, leaving 7 bases not matched to a gene. This CDR3 region has 14 residues. Germline CDR1 and CDR2: KGHSH and LQKENI. CDR3 sequence (DNA): TGTGCCAGCTCACCCATACTAGCGCGGGATGAGCAGTTCTTC. As protein: CASSPILARDEQFF.

This chain links TRBV13 with TRBJ1-1; D is undetermined. The CDR3 sequence is 10 residues long. Between the trimmed V and J ends, which lost 3 bases and 8 bases, there was a span of 4 bases. Germline CDR1 reads PRHDT; CDR2 reads FYEKMQ (reference sequence). The CDR3 coding sequence is TGTGCCAGCAGCTTTTCGGAAGCTTTCTTT. Translating it yields CASSFSEAFF.

V and J are TRBV7-9 and TRBJ1-6; TRBD1 matches at 9 bases. The germline gives CDR1 SEHNR, CDR2 FQNEAQ (reference sequence). This CDR3 region has 14 residues. Trimming took 1 base from V and 8 from J; bases not matched to a gene: 0. The CDR3 coding sequence is TGTGCCAGCAGCTTAGGACAGGGGGATTCACCCCTCCACTTT. This encodes CASSLGQGDSPLHF.

The CDR3 DNA is TGTGCCAGCAGCTTGTGGGCGAACACTGAAGCTTTCTTT. Translation gives CASSLWANTEAFF. This chain connects TRBV5-4 to TRBJ1-1; no definite D call. Germline V gene lookup returns CDR1 SGHNT and CDR2 YYREEE (reference sequence). Trimming left V 1 base short and J 1 base short, with 5 bases between. The CDR3 sequence is 13 residues long.

The CDR3 DNA sequence: TGTGCCAGCAGCCCGGGACAACCCGGAGTATCTGGAAACACCATATATTTT. Protein: CASSPGQPGVSGNTIYF. This chain links TRBV3-1 (or the pseudogene TRBV3-2) with TRBJ1-3; tentatively, D is TRBD1 (6 bases). In germline, CDR1 is LGHDT, CDR2 YNNKEL (reference sequence). This CDR3 has 17 amino acids. V was pared by 4 bases and J by 1 base, with 17 bases between.

The rearrangement joins TRBV6-5 to TRBJ2-2; 12 bases agree with TRBD2. This CDR3 has 15 residues. J gave up 7 bases and V 10 bases, and 10 bases lay outside the gene matches. Germline V gene lookup returns CDR1 MNHEY and CDR2 SVGAGI. CDR3 coding DNA: TGTGCCACCCTAGGACTAGCGGGAAGAATCGGGGAGCTGTTTTTT. Residues: CATLGLAGRIGELFF.

This sequence joins TRBV10-3 and TRBJ1-1; D not resolved. The CDR3 length is 14 residues. Trimming pared 2 bases from V and 0 bases from J, leaving 7 bases between. The V gene's germline CDR1 is ENHRY and CDR2 SYGVKD. The CDR3 bases are TGTGCCATCAGTGAGCGGGGATTGAACACTGAAGCTTTCTTT. It specifies CAISERGLNTEAFF.

This chain uses TRBV5-1 with TRBJ2-5; D possibly corresponds to TRBD2 (6 bases). Germline CDR1 SGHRS, CDR2 YFSETQ. With 4 bases removed from V and 1 base from J, the gap between germline ends came to 14 bases. The CDR3 is made up of 15 amino acids. The CDR3 DNA sequence: TGCGCCAGCAGCCTGGGTGGGGGGTCCCAAGAGACCCAGTACTTC. Translation: CASSLGGGSQETQYF.